A selection of T cell receptor beta chains follows, all from one sample in a study of T cell repertoires in cytomegalovirus infection. Each CDR3 protein gets one entry after TCRdb re-called the reads with MiXCR. The data hold hundreds of thousands of distinct CDR3 sequences, with around 32% observed a single time. These receptors are not linked to any known antigen. Material: cultured PBMCs, obtained from culture after CMV antigen stimulation. Receptors originate from a human donor in good health (CMV status not recorded). Some clones in this sample may be carry-over from other donors' samples. Both conserved end residues are part of each CDR3. The D gene is left open where the match is weak. Clone size is given for some rows only: seen once, a few or many times, or a class if the clone is expanded.

D gene	V gene	clone size	J gene	CDR3 DNA	CDR3 protein
NA	TRBV7-2	many	TRBJ1-2	TGTGCCAGCAGCCCGACGCGCTATGGCTACACCTTC	CASSPTRYGYTF
NA	TRBV7-2	many	TRBJ1-3	TGTGCCAGCAGCGTGGACAGCTCTGGAAACACCATATATTTT	CASSVDSSGNTIYF
TRBD1	TRBV29-1	NA	TRBJ1-4	TGCAGCGCACAAGGACAGGGCTCCCTAACTGAAAAACTGTTTTTT	CSAQGQGSLTEKLFF
NA	TRBV7-2	many	TRBJ2-5	TGTGCCAGCAGCTTGGGAGGAGGTGAACAAGAGACCCAGTACTTC	CASSLGGGEQETQYF
TRBD2	TRBV10-2	NA	TRBJ2-5	TGCGCCAGCAGTGAGTCGGCGGGAGGGCGGGAGACCCAGTACTTC	CASSESAGGRETQYF
NA	TRBV7-9	NA	TRBJ1-6	TGTGCCAGCACAGATTCCAGGAGCTCCTATAATTCACCCCTCCACTTT	CASTDSRSSYNSPLHF
TRBD1	TRBV19	NA	TRBJ1-1	TGTGCCAGTAATCCGGGACAGGGCGTCACTGAAGCTTTCTTT	CASNPGQGVTEAFF
TRBD2	TRBV28	many	TRBJ2-7	TGTGCCAGCAGTTTTGGTATTGGTCTAGCGGGCTACGAGCAGTACTTC	CASSFGIGLAGYEQYF
NA	TRBV6-2/TRBV6-3	NA	TRBJ2-3	TGTGCCAGCAGTTACCTGTGGGCCAATTTCCGCCCGAACACAGATACGCAGTATTTT	CASSYLWANFRPNTDTQYF
NA	TRBV20-1	NA	TRBJ1-4	TGCAGTGCCACTCTGGGGGGCGCCCCAACTAATGAAAAACTGTTTTTT	CSATLGGAPTNEKLFF
NA	TRBV28	NA	TRBJ2-7	TGTGCCAGCGGAACGGGGTTCTCCTACGAGCAGTACTTC	CASGTGFSYEQYF